A selection of T cell receptor beta chains follows, all from one sample in a study of Tregs in tolerant kidney transplant recipients. Clones were sequenced by immunoSEQ multiplex PCR, and TCRdb holds only the in-frame ones, with some missing. The data hold hundreds of thousands of clones, with approximately 84% observed a single time. The sequencing sample was made of CD4+ T cells from blood. The receptor source for this set is a human donor in good health. Each CDR3 is given with its conserved first and last residue. The order of the fields is J gene, V gene, clone size, D gene, CDR3 protein, CDR3 DNA. D genes are given only for firm matches. Size tells how often a clone was seen (once, few, many) or the class of an expanded clone, and some rows leave it out.

TRBJ2-3 TRBV5-1 once . CASSLVTKEGEQYF TGCGCCAGCAGCTTGGTCACAAAAGAGGGGGAGCAGTATTTT
TRBJ2-7 TRBV11-2 . . CASSPRGHEQYF TGTGCCAGCAGCCCACGGGGGCACGAGCAGTACTTC
TRBJ2-7 TRBV5-6 . . CASSWGARGYEQYF TGTGCCAGCAGCTGGGGGGCTAGAGGCTACGAGCAGTACTTC
TRBJ1-2 TRBV9 . TRBD1 CASSVADRGWSYTF TGTGCCAGCAGCGTAGCAGACAGGGGATGGAGCTACACCTTC
TRBJ1-2 TRBV19 once . CASSTVGRNINYGYTF TGTGCCAGTAGCACCGTGGGACGGAATATTAACTATGGCTACACCTTC
TRBJ2-5 TRBV19 once TRBD2 CASSSPRLAGITETQYF TGTGCCAGTAGTAGCCCCAGACTAGCGGGGATAACAGAGACCCAGTACTTC
TRBJ1-2 TRBV5-6 . . CASSWERRGYGHTF TGTGCCAGCAGCTGGGAACGGCGGGGCTATGGCCACACCTTC
TRBJ2-1 TRBV11-1 . TRBD2 CASSYDLTSGRTLF TGTGCCAGCAGCTATGATTTAACTAGCGGGAGAACGCTCTTC
TRBJ2-7 TRBV5-4 . . CASSVQGSYEQYF TGTGCCAGCAGCGTACAGGGTTCCTACGAGCAGTACTTC
TRBJ1-6 TRBV6-5 . TRBD1 CASRLMTGVNSPLHF TGTGCCAGCAGGTTAATGACAGGGGTTAATTCACCCCTCCACTTT
TRBJ2-2 TRBV5-1 . . CATSEEANTGELFF TGCGCCACCAGTGAAGAGGCGAACACCGGGGAGCTGTTTTTT
TRBJ1-2 TRBV13 . . CASSLPGARLNYGYTF TGTGCCAGCAGCTTACCGGGGGCGCGTCTTAACTATGGCTACACCTTC
TRBJ1-1 TRBV30 few . CAWSPVGGTEAFF TGTGCCTGGAGTCCTGTCGGAGGCACTGAAGCTTTCTTT
TRBJ2-1 TRBV29-1 . TRBD2 CSVEALGRGGNEQFF TGCAGCGTTGAAGCTCTCGGGCGGGGGGGAAATGAGCAGTTCTTC
TRBJ1-2 TRBV7-9 . TRBD1 CASSATGFYGYTF TGTGCCAGCAGCGCGACAGGGTTCTATGGCTACACCTTC
TRBJ1-2 TRBV5-4 . TRBD1 CASTNNHGTGVYGYTF TGTGCCAGCACCAATAACCACGGGACAGGGGTCTATGGCTACACCTTC
TRBJ1-2 TRBV7-9 . TRBD1 CASTSLRTGAVFGGYTF TGTGCCAGCACCTCTCTCCGGACAGGGGCCGTATTTGGTGGCTACACCTTC
TRBJ2-3 TRBV5-6 . TRBD2 CASSLFSGRAIGLDTQYF TGTGCCAGCAGCTTGTTTAGCGGGAGGGCTATAGGGCTGGATACGCAGTATTTT
TRBJ2-7 TRBV5-1 once . CASSLLGAEEQYF TGCGCCAGCAGCTTGCTAGGGGCGGAAGAGCAGTACTTC
TRBJ1-2 TRBV5-1 . TRBD1 CASSLRTGLYGYTF TGCGCCAGCAGCTTGAGGACAGGGCTCTATGGCTACACCTTC
TRBJ2-1 TRBV20-1 . . CSSSAYNEQFF TGCAGTTCTAGCGCTTACAATGAGCAGTTCTTC
TRBJ1-4 TRBV10-3 once TRBD1 CAIRDQNRDRGGKLFF TGTGCCATCAGAGACCAGAACCGGGACAGGGGAGGGAAACTGTTTTTT
TRBJ2-3 TRBV6-1 once TRBD1 CASSEAYRGLRDTQYF TGTGCCAGCAGTGAAGCGTACAGGGGGCTAAGAGATACGCAGTATTTT
TRBJ1-2 TRBV5-5 few . CASSLAFYREAASGYTF TGTGCCAGCAGCTTGGCCTTCTACAGGGAGGCCGCGTCAGGCTACACCTTC
TRBJ2-7 TRBV11-2 . . CASSLERTAPYEQYF TGTGCCAGCAGCTTAGAACGGACCGCGCCCTACGAGCAGTACTTC
TRBJ2-7 TRBV14 . TRBD1 CASSLDRLSYEQYF TGTGCCAGCAGCCTGGACAGGCTCTCCTACGAGCAGTACTTC
TRBJ1-4 TRBV2 . TRBD1 CASSPWTGGGEKLFF TGTGCCAGCAGTCCCTGGACAGGAGGAGGCGAAAAACTGTTTTTT
TRBJ2-5 TRBV29-1 . . CSAYRDWKETQYF TGCAGCGCCTACAGGGATTGGAAGGAGACCCAGTACTTC
TRBJ2-1 TRBV11-2 . TRBD2 CASSLTSGRVNEQFF TGTGCCAGCAGCTTAACTAGCGGGAGGGTAAATGAGCAGTTCTTC
TRBJ2-1 TRBV30 . . CAWRRIYNEQFF TGTGCCTGGAGACGTATTTACAATGAGCAGTTCTTC
TRBJ2-1 TRBV19 . . CASSIAGYLAYNEQFF TGTGCCAGTAGTATAGCAGGGTATCTTGCCTACAATGAGCAGTTCTTC
TRBJ1-2 TRBV18 . TRBD1 CASSPWGQGGYGYTF TGTGCCAGCTCACCGTGGGGACAGGGCGGCTATGGCTACACCTTC
TRBJ1-2 TRBV7-2 . . CASSFTRQAYGYTF TGTGCCAGCAGCTTTACAAGACAGGCATATGGCTACACCTTC
TRBJ1-1 TRBV6-1 . . CASSEIPGALTEAFF TGTGCCAGCAGTGAAATCCCGGGGGCGCTCACTGAAGCTTTCTTT
TRBJ2-3 TRBV29-1 . . CSALSGTDTQYF TGCAGCGCCCTTAGCGGCACAGATACGCAGTATTTT
TRBJ2-2 TRBV10-3 . TRBD1 CAIRGTGGNTGELFF TGTGCCATCAGGGGGACAGGGGGTAACACCGGGGAGCTGTTTTTT
TRBJ2-7 TRBV14 . TRBD1 CASSYRTGGYEQYF TGTGCCAGCAGCTACAGGACAGGGGGCTACGAGCAGTACTTC
TRBJ1-6 TRBV19 . TRBD1 CASSIKDRGSSPLHF TGTGCCAGTAGTATAAAAGACAGGGGAAGTTCACCCCTCCACTTT
TRBJ1-5 TRBV7-8 few . CASSLVTGSNQPQHF TGTGCCAGCAGCTTAGTCACAGGGAGCAATCAGCCCCAGCATTTT
TRBJ2-1 TRBV5-4 . . CASSLGGGSYNEQFF TGTGCCAGCAGCTTGGGTGGGGGCAGCTACAATGAGCAGTTCTTC
TRBJ1-1 TRBV4-3 . TRBD1 CASSRGQGDTEAFF TGCGCCAGCAGTCGCGGACAGGGAGACACTGAAGCTTTCTTT
TRBJ1-1 TRBV15 once . CATSRDPPGDTEAFF TGTGCCACCAGCAGAGACCCTCCAGGGGACACTGAAGCTTTCTTT
TRBJ2-5 TRBV18 . . CASSPTGTQETQYF TGTGCCAGCTCACCCACAGGGACCCAAGAGACCCAGTACTTC
TRBJ2-5 TRBV7-3 . . CASSANQEGSQYF TGTGCCAGCAGCGCAAACCAGGAGGGCAGCCAGTACTTC
TRBJ2-7 TRBV12-5 . . CASGLQEQYF TGTGCTAGTGGTTTGCAAGAGCAGTACTTC
TRBJ1-1 TRBV18 few . CASSPLGGPTEAFF TGTGCCAGCTCACCGCTCGGGGGGCCCACTGAAGCTTTCTTT
TRBJ2-2 TRBV11-2 . . CASSESGGPPGELFF TGTGCCAGCAGCGAAAGCGGAGGACCCCCCGGGGAGCTGTTTTTT
TRBJ2-3 TRBV7-6 . . CASSSTGIGVWSQYF TGTGCCAGCAGCTCCACGGGGATCGGGGTTTGGTCGCAGTATTTT
TRBJ2-7 TRBV18 . TRBD1 CASSPQGQGVEQYF TGTGCCAGCTCACCACAGGGACAGGGAGTTGAGCAGTACTTC
TRBJ2-7 TRBV11-2 once TRBD2 CASSFYPSLAGTYEQYF TGTGCCAGCAGCTTTTACCCGAGCCTAGCGGGGACCTACGAGCAGTACTTC
TRBJ2-1 TRBV11-3 . TRBD2 CASSPEFSGASSYNEQFF TGTGCCAGCAGCCCGGAGTTTAGCGGGGCGAGCTCCTACAATGAGCAGTTCTTC
TRBJ1-2 TRBV12-5 . . CASGSQTDYGYTF TGTGCTAGTGGTTCCCAGACCGACTATGGCTACACCTTC
TRBJ2-3 TRBV27 once TRBD2 CASSLPSSGSSTDTQYF TGTGCCAGCAGTCTCCCCTCTAGCGGATCTAGCACAGATACGCAGTATTTT
TRBJ2-3 TRBV10-3 . TRBD2 CAISIPGTRGPDTQYF TGTGCCATCAGTATCCCCGGGACTAGGGGCCCAGATACGCAGTATTTT
TRBJ2-3 TRBV4-2 . . CASSQVSLGADTQYF TGTGCCAGCAGCCAAGTTTCTCTAGGGGCGGATACGCAGTATTTT
TRBJ1-5 TRBV6-1 . TRBD1 CASSGGTGEAQPQHF TGTGCCAGCAGCGGGGGGACAGGGGAGGCTCAGCCCCAGCATTTT
TRBJ2-7 TRBV21-1 . . CAVGQGAYEQYF .
TRBJ2-7 TRBV14 . . CASSQPGTGPSYEQYF TGTGCCAGCAGCCAACCTGGTACAGGTCCGTCCTACGAGCAGTACTTC